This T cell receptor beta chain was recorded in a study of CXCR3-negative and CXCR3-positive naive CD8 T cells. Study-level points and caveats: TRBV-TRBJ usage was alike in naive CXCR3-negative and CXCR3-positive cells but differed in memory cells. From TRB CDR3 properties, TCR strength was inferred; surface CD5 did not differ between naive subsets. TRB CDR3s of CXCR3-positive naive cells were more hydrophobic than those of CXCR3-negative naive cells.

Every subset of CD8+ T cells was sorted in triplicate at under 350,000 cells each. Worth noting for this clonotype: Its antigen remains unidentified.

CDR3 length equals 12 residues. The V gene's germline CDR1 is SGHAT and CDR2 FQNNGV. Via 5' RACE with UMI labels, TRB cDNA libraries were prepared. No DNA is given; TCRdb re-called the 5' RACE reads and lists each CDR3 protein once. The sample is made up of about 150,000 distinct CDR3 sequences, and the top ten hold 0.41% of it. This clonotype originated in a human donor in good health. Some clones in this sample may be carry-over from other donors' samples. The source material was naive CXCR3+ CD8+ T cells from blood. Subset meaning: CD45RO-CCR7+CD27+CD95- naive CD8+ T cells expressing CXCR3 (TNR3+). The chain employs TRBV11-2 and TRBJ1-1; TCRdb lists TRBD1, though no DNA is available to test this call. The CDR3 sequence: CASRLTGFEAFF.